The sequence of this T cell receptor (beta chain) was determined in a study of T cells in Graves' hyperthyroidism and ophthalmopathy. Overall study context: Prior to any treatment, at the point of initial diagnosis, peripheral blood was collected. Findings and caveats of the study: In simple terms, a model built on 13 V-J features told ophthalmopathy apart from stable hyperthyroidism. In blood, most of the thyroid clonotypes expanded above 0.001 were also present.

Patients aged 18 to 65 had newly diagnosed hyperthyroidism that had lasted under 2 months. The sample holds many counts of this clonotype. Its antigen remains unknown. Authors of the study amplified TCR beta CDR3 regions from RNA transcripts. Primed by the HTBI set, a first-round RT-PCR was run on the TCR CDR3. TCRdb passed the multiplex PCR reads through MiXCR, listing each CDR3 protein once. The sample has some 400,000 distinct CDR3 sequences, roughly 13% seen once. This TCR came from a woman aged 55-69 years with Graves' hyperthyroidism. Sequencing was done on a sample of blood.

CDR3 in DNA: TGTGCCAGCAGTTATGTCCGTAGGGGCAATGAGCAGTTCTTC. Residues: CASSYVRRGNEQFF. The rearrangement joins TRBV6-6 to TRBJ2-1; weak D call: TRBD1 (5 bases). Germline V gene data show CDR1 as MNHNY and CDR2 as SVGAGI (reference sequence). Trimming stripped 3 bases from V and 6 bases from J, with 12 bases between. The CDR3 loop spans 14 amino acids.